This T cell receptor beta chain was documented in a study of blood T cells in healthy people across ages (dated by TCRdb to between 2015 and 2016). Background on the whole study: Template switching captured roughly one uniquely barcoded TCR beta cDNA molecule per two T cells in model experiments. The study measured age-related changes in TCR beta repertoire diversity using deep sequencing normalized with unique cDNA molecular identifiers. Four age groups were formed from the donors: young (average roughly 16 years), middle-aged (approximately 41), aged (over 55) and long-lived (around 82). To avoid experimental bias, donors of different ages were distributed randomly across sequencing lanes. Using the same blood draw, the study looked at two additional independent replicas of 1 million unique cDNA reads for two donors, one aged 18 to 29 and the other aged 80 or older.

Beyond this particular receptor, the publication reports: Observed TCR beta diversity per million T cells fell roughly linearly with age, and a significant reduction was already apparent by age around 36. Since profiling was done on bulk unsorted PBMCs, naive and antigen-experienced compartments could not be conclusively compared. The CMV infection status of donors was not known, potentially confounding age-related changes in expanded clonotypes. There was a strong correlation between observed TCR beta diversity and the percentage of naive T cells measured by flow cytometry. Estimates of total diversity based on one million sequenced T cells were regarded as lower bounds and as underestimates. Compared with the aged group, the long-lived group had more naive CD4+ T cells, fewer expanded clones and increased TCR diversity, a pattern suggesting age selection.

Receptor amplification or capture employed 5' RACE. The instrument was an Illumina HiSeq 2500. A second PCR of roughly 7 to 12 cycles was run with a J-beta primer mix and a sample-barcoded 5' primer. A unique molecular identifier was introduced onto each TCR beta cDNA molecule by a template-switch 5' adaptor carrying 12 random nucleotides. Each sample yielded at least 3 million CDR3-containing paired-end reads. First-strand cDNA synthesis was performed from all RNA using the Mint cDNA synthesis kit, with priming by a TRBC-specific oligonucleotide. All cDNA was treated with uracil-DNA glycosylase and then went through a first 18-cycle PCR with the universal primers M1SS and BC2_uni_R. Concerning the study's data processing: For normalization, 1 million high-quality reads were randomly selected from each sample, with every read carrying a distinct molecular identifier. Reads with shared molecular identifiers were discarded instead of being binned into consensus sequences. MiTCR, with a Q25 quality threshold and the strictest error-elimination algorithm, was used for CDR3 identification, clonotype clustering and error correction. A nonparametric unseen species model with Euler transformation was used to estimate a lower bound on total TCR beta diversity. In TCRdb, the public reads were trimmed at Q25 with fastp and aligned with MiXCR, with productive beta chains retained. A single entry per CDR3 protein holds the most common genes and DNA from its merged rows. The V and J calls here are based on TCRdb, not the publication. The sample contains about 650,000 distinct CDR3 sequences, around 32% of them found a single time. Of the sample, less than 20% is held by the ten largest clones.

To note about this clonotype: There is no known antigen for this receptor. No per-base quality is available; no much larger clone lies one base away.

The CDR3 numbers 15 residues from cysteine through phenylalanine. The only DNA kept is the CDR3, 45 bases in frame from the first base. V gives up 5 bases and J gives up 2 bases, and the segment between their germline ends measures 19 bases. From a lookup of the germline V gene (reference sequence), CDR1 and CDR2 are GTSNPN and SVGIG. Donors were 39 systemically healthy Caucasian individuals from Russia aged roughly 6 to 90 years. Each donor gave 8.5 to 10 milliliters of peripheral blood, collected into EDTA-treated Vacutainer tubes. Ficoll-Paque density-gradient centrifugation was used to isolate PBMCs, with at least 7 million obtained per sample. Trizol reagent was used to extract total RNA from the PBMCs, yielding at least 6 micrograms per sample. Naive CD45RAhigh/CD27high T cell percentages were measured by flow cytometry on a PBMC aliquot from every donor.

The sequenced sample consisted of blood. The receptor was derived from a woman of 80 years or more in good health. Donor details come from another sample of the same person, matched by shared clones. The sequence links TRBV30 to TRBJ2-7, with a weak D call of TRBD2 (7 bases match). The CDR3 protein is CAWDSGQGITYEQYF. The DNA sequence is as follows: TGTGCCTGGGATAGCGGGCAGGGGATTACCTACGAGCAGTACTTC.